This TCR beta chain was captured by sequencing in a study of T cells after yellow fever vaccination. TCRdb fed the 5' RACE reads into MiXCR, producing one record per CDR3 protein. Among 250,000 to 300,000 distinct CDR3 sequences listed, 10% to 15% were seen once. V shed 4 bases, J shed 1 base, and the junction held 3 bases outside the gene matches. Germline-derived CDR1 and CDR2 are SGDLS and YYNGEE. The CDR3 totals 15 residues. The table lists this clonotype with many counts. The rearrangement uses TRBV9 and TRBJ2-1, with TRBD2 matching 9 bases. The sample here was CD4+ T cells sorted from PBMCs, taken 45 days after the yellow fever booster vaccination. The TCR was taken from a man younger than 40 who received the YFV17D yellow fever vaccine. The CDR3: CASSISGSSYNEQFF. The CDR3 DNA is TGTGCCAGCAGCATTAGCGGGAGTTCCTACAATGAGCAGTTCTTC.